The next 6 T cell receptor beta chains were all read from a single sample in a study of cytomegalovirus exposure and HLA in healthy donors. Profiling relied on immunoSEQ multiplex PCR, and the TCRdb table lists in-frame clones only, not all of them. The sample lists roughly 330,000 clones, about nine tenths occurring once. Sequenced: PBMCs. These receptors were collected from a woman aged 25-40 years in good health and CMV-seropositive.

The chain recombines TRBV1 with TRBJ1-5. TRBV1 is a documented pseudogene. CDR3 length: 16 residues. The CDR3, as DNA: TGCACCAGCAGCCCACATAGGGACGGGATCAATCAGCCCCAGCATTTT. Amino acids: CTSSPHRDGINQPQHF.

This clone was seen a handful of times. This sequence joins TRBV19 and TRBJ1-2; TRBD1 might be the D (5 bases). CDR1 is LNHDA, CDR2 SQIVND, per germline (reference sequence). V gave up 6 bases and J gave up 6 bases, with 11 bases separating them. The CDR3 has 12 residues. The DNA for the CDR3 is TGTGCCAGTAGGAGGGGAAAGCATGGCTACACCTTC. Protein product: CASRRGKHGYTF. The variable domain in full, completed from reference TRBV19 and TRBJ1-2, reads DGGITQSPKYLFRKEGQNVTLSCEQNLNHDAMYWYRQDPGQGLRLIYYSQIVNDFQKGDIAEGYSVSREKKESFPLTVTSAQKNPTAFYLCASRRGKHGYTFGSGTRLTVV.

As to this clone: This sample also contains other DNA sequences that code for the same CDR3. The J gene is TRBJ1-5, the V gene TRBV6-1, with 7 bases aligning to TRBD1. The CDR3 totals 14 residues. Germline V gene sequence: CDR1 MNHNS, CDR2 SASEGT. J was trimmed by 4 bases and V by 4 bases; bases with no gene match: 4. The CDR3 protein is CASSGQGGNQPQHF. For the CDR3, the DNA is TGTGCCAGCAGTGGACAGGGCGGGAATCAGCCCCAGCATTTT.

This clone was found a few times. The V and J genes are TRBV7-9 and TRBJ2-1, with 9 positions matching TRBD2. V was clipped by 1 base and J by 4 bases; unmatched bases: 5. The CDR3 runs to 16 residues. Looked up from germline, CDR1 is SEHNR and CDR2 is FQNEAQ (reference sequence). This CDR3 reads CASSLDGGREYNEQFF. The CDR3 nucleotides read TGTGCCAGCAGCTTAGATGGCGGGAGGGAGTACAATGAGCAGTTCTTC.

CDR3 sequence reads: CASSLRTIGELFF. The CDR3 DNA sequence: TGTGCCAGCAGTTTAAGGACTATCGGGGAGCTGTTTTTT. The chain has TRBV27 and TRBJ2-2, with D possibly matching TRBD2 (6 bases). Germline CDR1 MNHEY, CDR2 SMNVEV (reference sequence). The CDR3 is made up of 13 amino acids. The germline V and J ends were trimmed by 2 bases and 7 bases, with 8 bases remaining between them.

This chain connects TRBV4-3 to TRBJ2-7; no clear D gene. V shed 1 base and J shed 2 bases, with 12 bases lying between them. Germline-derived CDR1 and CDR2 are LGHNA and YSLEER. The CDR3 runs to 15 residues. The CDR3 DNA sequence: TGCGCCAGCAGCCAAGGTAAGGGTGGAACCTACGAGCAGTACTTC. Its translation is CASSQGKGGTYEQYF.